This T cell receptor beta chain was obtained from a study of neurological immune-mediated disorders. Points from the study as a whole: When the repertoires were grouped phylogenetically, those of 18 of the 34 multiple sclerosis patients came together in a single cluster of related CDR3 sequences, which points to a possible repertoire-level signature. None of the CDR3 amino acid sequences of expanded clones recurred across subjects, suggesting private repertoires in all groups. Expansion of TCR clones was greatest in HTLV-1-associated myelopathy and smallest in multiple sclerosis, where it fell below that of healthy controls.

TCRdb analysed the 5' RACE reads with MiXCR anew, one entry per CDR3 protein. The sample includes tens of thousands of distinct CDR3 sequences, around 5% of them seen just once. This clonotype was recorded at least ten times. Its antigen remains unknown. This clonotype was obtained from a human donor with multiple sclerosis. The donor label of this sample is uncertain. Material: PBMCs.

In DNA form, the CDR3 reads TGCGCCAGCAGCCAAGATACCGGGAGTATTGCCGGGGAGCTGTTTTTT. Translated: CASSQDTGSIAGELFF. This chain uses TRBV4-1 with TRBJ2-2, with D perhaps TRBD2 (6 bases). CDR1 and CDR2 from the germline V gene are MGHRA and YSYEKL. V shed 0 bases and J shed 6 bases, with 14 bases lying between them. The CDR3 is 16 residues long.